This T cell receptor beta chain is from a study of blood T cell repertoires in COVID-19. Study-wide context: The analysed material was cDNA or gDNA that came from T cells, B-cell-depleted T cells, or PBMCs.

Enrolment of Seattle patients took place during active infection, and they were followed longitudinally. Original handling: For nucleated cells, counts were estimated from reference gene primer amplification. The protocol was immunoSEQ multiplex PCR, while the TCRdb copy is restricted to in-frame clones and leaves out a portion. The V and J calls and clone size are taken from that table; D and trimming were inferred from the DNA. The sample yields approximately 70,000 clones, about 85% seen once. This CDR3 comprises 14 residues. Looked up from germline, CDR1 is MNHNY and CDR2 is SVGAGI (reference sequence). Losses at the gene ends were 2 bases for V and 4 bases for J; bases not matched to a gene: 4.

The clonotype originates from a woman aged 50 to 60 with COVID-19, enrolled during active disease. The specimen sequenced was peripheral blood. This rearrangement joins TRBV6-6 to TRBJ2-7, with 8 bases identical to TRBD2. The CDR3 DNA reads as TGTGCCAGCAGTTACGGGACTAGGGATTACGAGCAGTACTTC. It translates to CASSYGTRDYEQYF.